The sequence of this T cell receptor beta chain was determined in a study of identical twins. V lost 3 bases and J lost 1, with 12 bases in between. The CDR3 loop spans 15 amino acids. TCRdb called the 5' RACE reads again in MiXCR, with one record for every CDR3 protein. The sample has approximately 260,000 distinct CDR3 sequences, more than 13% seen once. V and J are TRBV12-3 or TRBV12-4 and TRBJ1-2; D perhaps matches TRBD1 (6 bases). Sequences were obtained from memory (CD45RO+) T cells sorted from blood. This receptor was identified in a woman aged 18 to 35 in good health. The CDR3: CASSFRGSLNYGYTF. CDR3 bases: TGTGCCAGCAGTTTCAGGGGATCCCTTAACTATGGCTACACCTTC.